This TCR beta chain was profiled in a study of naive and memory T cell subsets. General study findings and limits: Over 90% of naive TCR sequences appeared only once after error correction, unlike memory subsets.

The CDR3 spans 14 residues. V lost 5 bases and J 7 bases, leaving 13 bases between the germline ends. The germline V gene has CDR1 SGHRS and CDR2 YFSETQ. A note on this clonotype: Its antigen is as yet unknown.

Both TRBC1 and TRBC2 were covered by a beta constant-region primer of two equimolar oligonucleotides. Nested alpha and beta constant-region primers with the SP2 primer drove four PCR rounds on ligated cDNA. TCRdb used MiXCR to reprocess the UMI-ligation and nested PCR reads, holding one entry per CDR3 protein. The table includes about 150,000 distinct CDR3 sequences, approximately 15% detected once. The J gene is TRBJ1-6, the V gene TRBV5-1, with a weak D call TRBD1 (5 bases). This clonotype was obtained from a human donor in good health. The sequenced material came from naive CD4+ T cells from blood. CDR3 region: CASSFDSRNSPLHF. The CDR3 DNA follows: TGCGCCAGCAGTTTTGACAGTCGGAATTCACCCCTCCACTTT.